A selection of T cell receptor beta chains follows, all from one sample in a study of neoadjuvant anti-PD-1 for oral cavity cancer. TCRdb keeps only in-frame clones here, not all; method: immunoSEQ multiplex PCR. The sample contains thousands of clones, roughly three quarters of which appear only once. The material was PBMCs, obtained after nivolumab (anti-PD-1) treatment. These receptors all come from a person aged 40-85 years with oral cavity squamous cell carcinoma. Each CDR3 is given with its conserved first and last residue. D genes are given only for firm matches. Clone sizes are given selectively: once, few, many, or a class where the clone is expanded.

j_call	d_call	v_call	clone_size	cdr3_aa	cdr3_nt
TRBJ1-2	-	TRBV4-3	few	CASSQDGQGHSYTF	TGCGCCAGCAGCCAAGATGGCCAGGGCCATAGCTACACCTTC
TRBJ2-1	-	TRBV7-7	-	CASSLEQGSYNEQFF	TGTGCCAGCAGCTTAGAACAGGGTTCCTACAATGAGCAGTTCTTC
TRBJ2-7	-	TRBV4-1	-	CASSLHIGRGRSYEQYF	TGCGCCAGCAGCCTTCACATTGGCAGGGGCCGGTCCTACGAGCAGTACTTC
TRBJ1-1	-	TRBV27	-	CASLPAGLGVSTEAFF	TGTGCCAGTCTACCCGCGGGGTTAGGGGTTAGCACTGAAGCTTTCTTT
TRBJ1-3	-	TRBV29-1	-	CSVVRSGNTIYF	TGCAGCGTTGTCAGGTCTGGAAACACCATATATTTT
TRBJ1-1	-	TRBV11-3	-	CASSLDPRGQNTEAFF	TGTGCCAGCAGCTTAGACCCCCGGGGCCAGAACACTGAAGCTTTCTTT
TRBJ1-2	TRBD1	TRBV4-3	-	CASSQATGGVYGYTF	TGCGCCAGCAGCCAAGCGACAGGGGGCGTGTATGGCTACACCTTC
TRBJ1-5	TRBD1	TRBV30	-	CAWSRTGQNQPQHF	TGTGCCTGGAGTAGGACAGGGCAGAATCAGCCCCAGCATTTT
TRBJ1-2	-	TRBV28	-	CASRDSRTYGYTF	TGTGCCAGCAGGGACAGCAGAACCTATGGCTACACCTTC
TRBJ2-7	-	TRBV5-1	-	CASSFDNRAYEQYF	TGCGCCAGCAGCTTTGACAACAGGGCCTACGAGCAGTACTTC
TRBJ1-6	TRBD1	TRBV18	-	CASSPRQDRDGSPLHF	TGTGCCAGCTCACCTCGACAGGACAGGGACGGTTCACCCCTCCACTTT
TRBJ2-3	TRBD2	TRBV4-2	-	CASSQVGGGSTDTQYF	TGTGCCAGCAGCCAAGTCGGCGGGGGGAGCACAGATACGCAGTATTTT
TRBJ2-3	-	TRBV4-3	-	CASSPFGGKDTQYF	TGCGCCAGCAGCCCCTTTGGGGGTAAGGATACGCAGTATTTT
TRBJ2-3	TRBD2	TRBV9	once	CASSVSGTSTDTQYF	TGTGCCAGCAGCGTTAGCGGGACTAGCACAGATACGCAGTATTTT
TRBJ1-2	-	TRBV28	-	CASSYNRGYGYTF	TGTGCCAGCAGTTACAACCGGGGTTATGGCTACACCTTC
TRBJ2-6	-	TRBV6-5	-	CASRDSSSGANVLTF	TGTGCCAGCCGGGACTCCAGCTCTGGGGCCAACGTCCTGACTTTC
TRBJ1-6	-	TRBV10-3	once	CAISAQGNLDSPLHF	TGTGCCATCAGTGCACAGGGAAACCTCGACTCACCCCTCCACTTT
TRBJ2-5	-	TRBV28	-	CASSLRRSPPQETQYF	TGTGCCAGCAGTTTACGGCGGAGCCCACCCCAAGAGACCCAGTACTTC
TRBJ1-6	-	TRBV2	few	CASSDEGNSNSPLHF	TGTGCCAGCAGTGATGAGGGGAATTCTAATTCACCCCTCCACTTT
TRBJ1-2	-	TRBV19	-	CASSQISIYTF	TGTGCCAGTAGCCAAATCTCCATCTACACCTTC
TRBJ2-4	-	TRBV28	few	CASSFAGIQYF	TGTGCCAGCAGTTTTGCGGGCATTCAGTACTTC
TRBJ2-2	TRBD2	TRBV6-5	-	CASSYLDAGDDGELFF	TGTGCCAGCAGTTACTTGGATGCGGGGGATGACGGGGAGCTGTTTTTT
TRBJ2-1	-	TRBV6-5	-	CASSSRGLGSYNEQFF	TGTGCCAGCAGTTCCCGGGGATTGGGCTCCTACAATGAGCAGTTCTTC
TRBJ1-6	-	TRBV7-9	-	CASSRENNSPLHF	TGTGCCAGCAGCCGGGAAAATAATTCACCCCTCCACTTT
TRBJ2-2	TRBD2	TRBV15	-	CATSRVGLGVLNTGELFF	TGTGCCACCAGCAGAGTAGGACTAGGGGTCTTGAACACCGGGGAGCTGTTTTTT
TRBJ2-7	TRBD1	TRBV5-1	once	CASSGTTGGYYEQYF	TGCGCCAGCAGCGGTACGACAGGGGGGTACTACGAGCAGTACTTC
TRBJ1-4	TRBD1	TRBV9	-	CASSVHGQENEKLFF	TGTGCCAGCAGCGTTCATGGACAGGAAAATGAAAAACTGTTTTTT
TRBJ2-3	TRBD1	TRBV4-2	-	CASSQEGTGYFGGTDTQYF	TGTGCCAGCAGCCAAGAAGGGACAGGTTACTTCGGGGGCACAGATACGCAGTATTTT
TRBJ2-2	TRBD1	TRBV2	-	CASSERTGNTGELFF	TGTGCCAGCAGCGAGAGGACAGGGAACACCGGGGAGCTGTTTTTT
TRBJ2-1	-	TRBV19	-	CASSRSDSYNEQFF	TGTGCCAGTAGTAGAAGTGACAGCTACAATGAGCAGTTCTTC
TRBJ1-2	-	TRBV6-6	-	CASSYSQGLNYGYTF	TGTGCCAGCAGTTACTCTCAGGGGCTGAACTATGGCTACACCTTC
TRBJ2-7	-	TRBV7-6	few	CASSPRPLSTYEQYF	TGTGCCAGCAGCCCGCGACCTCTATCTACCTACGAGCAGTACTTC
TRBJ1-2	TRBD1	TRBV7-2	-	CASSKDRGWSYGYTF	TGTGCCAGCAGCAAGGACAGGGGTTGGAGCTATGGCTACACCTTC
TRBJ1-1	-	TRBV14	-	CASSQEFAEAFF	TGTGCCAGCAGCCAAGAATTTGCTGAAGCTTTCTTT
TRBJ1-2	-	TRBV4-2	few	CASSQDGGGYTF	TGTGCCAGCAGCCAAGATGGGGGAGGCTACACCTTC
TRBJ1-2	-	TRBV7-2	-	CASSERGGPVHGYTF	TGTGCCAGCAGCGAAAGGGGGGGCCCAGTCCATGGCTACACCTTC
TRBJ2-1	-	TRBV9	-	CASSDEGNEQFF	TGTGCCAGCAGTGACGAGGGGAATGAGCAGTTCTTC
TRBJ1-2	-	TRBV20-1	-	CSAVGNYGYTF	TGCAGTGCTGTCGGTAACTATGGCTACACCTTC
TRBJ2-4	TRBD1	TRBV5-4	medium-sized	CASSFWTGSKNIQYF	TGTGCCAGCAGCTTTTGGACAGGATCTAAAAACATTCAGTACTTC
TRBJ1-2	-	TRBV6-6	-	CASSSVPGGNYGYTF	TGTGCCAGCAGTTCAGTCCCCGGGGGTAACTATGGCTACACCTTC
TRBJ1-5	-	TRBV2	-	CASSDLRGGQPQHF	TGTGCCAGCAGTGATCTAAGGGGCGGTCAGCCCCAGCATTTT
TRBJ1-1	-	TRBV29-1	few	CSVGRMNTEAFF	TGCAGCGTTGGGCGGATGAACACTGAAGCTTTCTTT
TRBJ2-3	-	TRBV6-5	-	CASSYSGTGTDTQYF	TGTGCCAGCAGTTACTCCGGGACTGGCACAGATACGCAGTATTTT
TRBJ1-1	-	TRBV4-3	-	CASSQATVPNTEAFF	TGCGCCAGCAGCCAAGCTACAGTCCCTAACACTGAAGCTTTCTTT
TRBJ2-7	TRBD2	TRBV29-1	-	CSVTSGPYYEQYF	TGCAGCGTTACTAGCGGGCCTTATTACGAGCAGTACTTC
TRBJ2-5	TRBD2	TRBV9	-	CASSRGTSGGDGETQYF	TGTGCCAGCAGCCGCGGGACTAGCGGGGGGGATGGAGAGACCCAGTACTTC
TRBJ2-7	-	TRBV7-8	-	CASSLGLRGPEQYF	TGTGCCAGCAGCTTGGGACTCCGGGGGCCCGAGCAGTACTTC
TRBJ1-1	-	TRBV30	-	CAWSVRVNTEAFF	TGTGCCTGGAGTGTACGTGTGAACACTGAAGCTTTCTTT